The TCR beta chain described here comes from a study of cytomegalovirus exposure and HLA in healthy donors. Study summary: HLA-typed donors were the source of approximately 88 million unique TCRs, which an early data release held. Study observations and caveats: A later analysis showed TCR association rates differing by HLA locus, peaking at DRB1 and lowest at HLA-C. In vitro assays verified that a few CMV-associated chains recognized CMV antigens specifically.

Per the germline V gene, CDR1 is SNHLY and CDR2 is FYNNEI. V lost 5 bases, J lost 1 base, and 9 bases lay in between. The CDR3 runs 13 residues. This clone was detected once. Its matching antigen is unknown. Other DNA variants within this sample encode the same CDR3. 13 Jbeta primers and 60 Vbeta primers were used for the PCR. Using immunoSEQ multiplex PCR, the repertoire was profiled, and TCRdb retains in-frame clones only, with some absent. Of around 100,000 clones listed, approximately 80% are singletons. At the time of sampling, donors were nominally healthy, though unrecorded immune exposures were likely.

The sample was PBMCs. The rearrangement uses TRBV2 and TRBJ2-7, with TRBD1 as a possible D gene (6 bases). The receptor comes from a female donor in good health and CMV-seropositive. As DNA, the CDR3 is TGTGCCAGCAGTAGGACAGCTTCCTACGAGCAGTACTTC. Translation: CASSRTASYEQYF. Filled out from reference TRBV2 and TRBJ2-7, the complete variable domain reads EPEVTQTPSHQVTQMGQEVILRCVPISNHLYFYWYRQILGQKVEFLVSFYNNEISEKSEIFDDQFSVERPDGSNFTLKIRSTKLEDSAMYFCASSRTASYEQYFGPGTRLTVT.